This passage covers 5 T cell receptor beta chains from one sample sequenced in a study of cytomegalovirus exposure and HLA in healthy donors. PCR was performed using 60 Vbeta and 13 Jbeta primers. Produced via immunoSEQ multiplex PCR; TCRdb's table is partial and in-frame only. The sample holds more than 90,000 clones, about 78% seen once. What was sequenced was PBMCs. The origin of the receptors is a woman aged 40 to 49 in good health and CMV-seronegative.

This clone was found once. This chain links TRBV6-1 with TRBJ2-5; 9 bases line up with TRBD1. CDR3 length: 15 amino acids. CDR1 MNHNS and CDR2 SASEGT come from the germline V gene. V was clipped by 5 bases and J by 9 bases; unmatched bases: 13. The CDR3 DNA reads TGTGCCAGCAGTAGTAACAGGGGGCGAGGGGAGTCCCAGTACTTC. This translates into CASSSNRGRGESQYF.

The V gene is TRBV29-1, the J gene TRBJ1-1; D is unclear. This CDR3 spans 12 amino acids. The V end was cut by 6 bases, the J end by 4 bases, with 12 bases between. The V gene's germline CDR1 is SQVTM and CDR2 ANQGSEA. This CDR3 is CSVRRRSTEAFF. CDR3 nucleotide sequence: TGCAGCGTAAGACGGAGGTCCACTGAAGCTTTCTTT.

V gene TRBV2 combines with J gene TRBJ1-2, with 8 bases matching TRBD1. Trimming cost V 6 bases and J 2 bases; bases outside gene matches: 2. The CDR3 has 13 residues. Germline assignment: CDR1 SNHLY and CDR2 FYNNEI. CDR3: CASRDRVNYGYTF. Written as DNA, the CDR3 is TGTGCCAGCAGGGACAGGGTAAACTATGGCTACACCTTC.

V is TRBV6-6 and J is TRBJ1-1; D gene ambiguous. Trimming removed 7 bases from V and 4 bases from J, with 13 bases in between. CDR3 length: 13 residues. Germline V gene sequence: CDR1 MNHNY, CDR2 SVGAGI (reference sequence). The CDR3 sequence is CASTEGRFTEAFF. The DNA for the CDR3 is TGTGCCAGCACCGAAGGGAGATTCACTGAAGCTTTCTTT.

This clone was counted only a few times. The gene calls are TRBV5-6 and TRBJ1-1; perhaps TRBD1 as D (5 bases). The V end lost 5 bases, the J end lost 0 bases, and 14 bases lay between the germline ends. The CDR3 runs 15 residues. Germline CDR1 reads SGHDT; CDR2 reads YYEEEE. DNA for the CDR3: TGTGCCAGCAGGGAAATACAGGAGCTGAACACTGAAGCTTTCTTT. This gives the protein CASREIQELNTEAFF.